The clone carrying this T cell receptor beta chain was counted only a few times. The target antigen is unknown. This CDR3 has 15 residues. The germline V gene has CDR1 LGHNA and CDR2 YSLEER. This sample is part of a study of blood T cells in healthy people across ages. Overall study results and limits: Age brought a roughly linear fall in TCR beta diversity measured per million T cells.

Combining a sample-barcoded 5' primer with a J-beta primer mix, a second PCR ran for roughly 7 to 12 cycles. TCRdb independently ran MiXCR on the 5' RACE reads; one entry per CDR3 protein. The sample yields approximately 850,000 distinct CDR3 sequences, 44% seen once. Ranging in age from about 6 to 95, the donors were healthy Caucasian individuals from Russia. Donors each provided roughly 11 milliliters of peripheral blood. Material for sequencing was blood. This sequence was found in a man aged 55 to 70 in good health. The chain employs TRBV4-3 and TRBJ2-5; D is possibly TRBD1 (6 bases). The DNA matches TRBJ2-7 better at its end, which makes the J call doubtful. For the CDR3, the DNA is TGCGCCAGCAGCCAAGGGCGATCAGGGGCTGGCGAGCAGTACTTC. This codes for CASSQGRSGAGEQYF.